A selection of T cell receptor beta chains follows, all from one sample in a study of blood T cell repertoires in COVID-19. The protocol was immunoSEQ multiplex PCR, while the TCRdb copy is restricted to in-frame clones and leaves out a portion. The data hold about 200,000 clones, with roughly 92% observed a single time. The sequenced sample was peripheral blood. The receptors stem from a man aged 55-75 years with COVID-19, enrolled during active disease. Both conserved end residues are part of each CDR3.

V	CDR3
TRBV9	CASSADRSSAYEQYF
TRBV9	CASSTSRGGGTDTQYF
TRBV7-2	CASSRESGQPNYGYTF
TRBV25-1	CASGRGWTTEAFF
TRBV4-2	CASSPSGATNEKLFF
TRBV4-2	CASSHGGENTF
TRBV6-5	CASSSGTGDYNSPLHF
TRBV5-8	CASSLALLTSGIGETQYF
TRBV2	CASSTLRGGPDYGYTF
TRBV18	CASSLGQGVQYF
TRBV30	CAWSWEDEAFF
TRBV3-1/TRBV3-2	CASSFRDRGIEKLFF
TRBV6-2/TRBV6-3	CASSPYAGQGDNEQFF
TRBV30	CAWSARLTRVDYGYTF
TRBV6-5	CASSYSMPGANQPQHF
TRBV7-8	CASSSWTGGGEQYF
TRBV21-1	CASRRLAGYNEQFF
TRBV2	CASSRTYGYTF
TRBV6-6	CASRGAGGDYGYTF
TRBV18	CASSPWTGTSGGSDTQYF
TRBV11-2	CASSRLLRRAEGEQYF
TRBV27	CASSLSRTGISTGELFF
TRBV6-1	CASSEYLTYRSGGYTF
TRBV7-8	CASSFAGTVDNSPLHF
TRBV11-1	CASSQDSGVAKLFF
TRBV20-1	CSASPPGGYNSPLHF
TRBV28	CASSGNQPQHF
TRBV4-1	CASSQEGGRSYEQYF
TRBV30	CAWSNRDNQPQHF
TRBV7-7	CASSLGLAGFDEQFF
TRBV20-1	CSASGDTKLFF
TRBV19	CASRLPGAYEQYF
TRBV27	CASSPRGQVNTEAFF
TRBV6-6	CASKSSTSGTDTQYF